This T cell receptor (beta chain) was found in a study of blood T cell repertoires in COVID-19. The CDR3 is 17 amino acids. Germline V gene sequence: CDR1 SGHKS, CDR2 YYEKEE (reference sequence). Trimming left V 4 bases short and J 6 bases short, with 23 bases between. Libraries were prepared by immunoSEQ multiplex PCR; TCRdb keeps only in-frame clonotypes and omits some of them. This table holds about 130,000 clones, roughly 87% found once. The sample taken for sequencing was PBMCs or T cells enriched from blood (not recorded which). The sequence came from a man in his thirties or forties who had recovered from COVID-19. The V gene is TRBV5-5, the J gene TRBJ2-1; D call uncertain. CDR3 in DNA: TGTGCCAGCAGCGTAGGTTTACGGAGCGATTCATCCAATGAGCAGTTCTTC. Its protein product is CASSVGLRSDSSNEQFF.